This T cell receptor (beta chain) was documented in a study of cytotoxic CD8 clonotypes in ibrutinib-treated CLL (dated by TCRdb to the early 2020s). Turning to the overall study: The cohort was composed of about a dozen relapsed/refractory and around 15 treatment-naive patients; IGHV unmutated status was identified in 17 patients. Partial responses were observed in about 24 patients and complete responses in 2; after a median follow-up of 68 months, remission was maintained in 15 or so patients and progression was observed in approximately twelve. Cryopreserved peripheral blood mononuclear cells were collected before treatment, at response, and at either disease progression or sustained remission. On average, each sample had hundreds of thousands of productive templates and about 89,000 productive rearrangements. Samples at response were collected after a median of around twelve months of treatment, with a range of about 6 to 40 months. Longitudinal samples were available for 26 of the 86 trial participants. What the authors observed across the whole study: Sustained-remission and progressing patients did not have matched sampling times, and lymph node repertoires were not examined. Public clonotypes were rare and either contracted or stayed stable during treatment, and the rise in clonality at ibrutinib response reflected the expansion of private clonotypes. An increase in clonality was observed at ibrutinib response, with clonality remaining stable during sustained remission and falling back toward baseline at progression. Baseline clonality exceeded that of age-matched healthy donors and correlated strongly with circulating CD8+ T-cell counts.

For TCR beta library preparation, roughly 2 micrograms of genomic DNA were extracted from the cryopreserved PBMCs. High-throughput TCR beta sequencing was performed on longitudinal blood samples from CLL patients receiving ibrutinib monotherapy. The patients took part in an open-label, single-center phase 2 trial of ibrutinib monotherapy. This clone was seen a few times. No antigen is known for it. Per-base quality was not reported, and no clone a single base away is much larger than it. V is pruned by 4 bases and J by 3 bases, leaving 10 bases of the junction without a gene match. Taken from cysteine to phenylalanine, the CDR3 has 16 residues. Only the CDR3 region is kept as DNA, spanning 48 bases read in frame from base 1. CDR1 and CDR2, per the germline V gene, are SGHAT and FQNNGV. On a MiSeq, deep resolution sequencing aimed for a depth between 1 in 1 million and 1 in 200,000 T cells, with each clonotype covered around 10x on average. The immunoSEQ hsTCRB Kit was used to generate TCR beta libraries. As for the original processing: ImmunoSEQ Data Assistant and ImmunoSEQ Analyzer were used for data analysis, and V, D and J genes were assigned according to IMGT definitions. Clonality was computed as one minus normalized Shannon entropy of productive rearrangement frequencies, ranging from 0 to 1. Public clonotype analysis was restricted to overrepresented clonotypes comprising at least 0.05% of each patient's repertoire. Repertoires from more than ten age-matched healthy donors in immuneACCESS were used as clonality controls. TCRdb holds this immuneACCESS table with in-frame rearrangements only. Some clones are missing; in checked studies, unresolved V genes explain under half, and the rest has no known cause. From that table come the V and J calls and clone size; the DNA was used to work out D and trimming. The sample data list about 84,000 clones, and 85% to 90% of these were observed just once. The ten largest clones add up to approximately 5.4% of the sample.

Sequenced material: PBMCs, taken before ibrutinib treatment. The rearrangement combines TRBV11-2 with TRBJ1-2; the junction holds 8 bases that match TRBD1. The clonotype originates from a human donor with chronic lymphocytic leukemia. The DNA is as follows: TGTGCCAGCAGCTCGATAAGGGACAGGCGGGACTATGGCTACACCTTC. Its translation reads: CASSSIRDRRDYGYTF.